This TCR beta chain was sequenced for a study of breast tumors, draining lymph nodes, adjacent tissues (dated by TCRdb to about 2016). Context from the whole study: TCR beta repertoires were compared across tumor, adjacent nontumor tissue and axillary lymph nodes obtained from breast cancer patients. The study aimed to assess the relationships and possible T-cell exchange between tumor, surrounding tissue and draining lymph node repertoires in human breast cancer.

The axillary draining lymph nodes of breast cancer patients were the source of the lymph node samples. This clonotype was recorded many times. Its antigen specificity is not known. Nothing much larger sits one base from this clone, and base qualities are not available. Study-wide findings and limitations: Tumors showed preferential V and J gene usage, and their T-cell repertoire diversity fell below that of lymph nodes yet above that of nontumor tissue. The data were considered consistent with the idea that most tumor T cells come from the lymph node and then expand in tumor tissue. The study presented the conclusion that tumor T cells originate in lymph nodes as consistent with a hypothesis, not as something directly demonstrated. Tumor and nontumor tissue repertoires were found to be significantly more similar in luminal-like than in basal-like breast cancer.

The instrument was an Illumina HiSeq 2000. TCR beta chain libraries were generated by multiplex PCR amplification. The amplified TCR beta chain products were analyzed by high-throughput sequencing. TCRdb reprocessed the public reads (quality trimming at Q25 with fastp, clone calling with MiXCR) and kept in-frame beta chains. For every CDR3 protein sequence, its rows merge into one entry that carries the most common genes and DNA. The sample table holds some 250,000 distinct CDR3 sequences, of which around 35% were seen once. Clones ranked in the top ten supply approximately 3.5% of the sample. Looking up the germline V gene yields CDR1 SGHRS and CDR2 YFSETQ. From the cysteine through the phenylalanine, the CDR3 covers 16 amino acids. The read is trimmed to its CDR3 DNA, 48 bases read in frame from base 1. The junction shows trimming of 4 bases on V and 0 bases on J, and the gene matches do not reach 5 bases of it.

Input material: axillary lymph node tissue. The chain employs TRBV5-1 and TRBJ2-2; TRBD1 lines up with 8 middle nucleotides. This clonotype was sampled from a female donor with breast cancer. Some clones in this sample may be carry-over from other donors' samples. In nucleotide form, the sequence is TGCGCCAGCAGCATGACAGGGGACGCGAACACCGGGGAGCTGTTTTTT. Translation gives CASSMTGDANTGELFF.